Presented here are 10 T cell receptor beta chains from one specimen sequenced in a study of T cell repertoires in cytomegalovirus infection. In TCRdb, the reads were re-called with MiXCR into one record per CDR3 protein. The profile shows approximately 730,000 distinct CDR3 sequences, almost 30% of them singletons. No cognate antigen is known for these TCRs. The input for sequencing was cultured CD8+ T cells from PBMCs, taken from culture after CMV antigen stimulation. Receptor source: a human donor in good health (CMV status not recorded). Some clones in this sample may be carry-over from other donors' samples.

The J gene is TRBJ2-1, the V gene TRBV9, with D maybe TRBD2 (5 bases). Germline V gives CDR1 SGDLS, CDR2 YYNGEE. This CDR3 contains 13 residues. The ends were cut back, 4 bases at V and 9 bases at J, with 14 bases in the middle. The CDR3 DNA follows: TGTGCCAGCAGCTCGCCGGGGTTAGGTGAGCAGTTCTTC. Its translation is CASSSPGLGEQFF.

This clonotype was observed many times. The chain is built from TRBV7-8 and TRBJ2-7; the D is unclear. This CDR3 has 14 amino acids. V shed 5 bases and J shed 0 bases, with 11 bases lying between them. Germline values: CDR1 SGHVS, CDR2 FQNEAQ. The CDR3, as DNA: TGTGCCAGCAGCCCCCGGGCCGCCTCCTACGAGCAGTACGTC. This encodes CASSPRAASYEQYV.

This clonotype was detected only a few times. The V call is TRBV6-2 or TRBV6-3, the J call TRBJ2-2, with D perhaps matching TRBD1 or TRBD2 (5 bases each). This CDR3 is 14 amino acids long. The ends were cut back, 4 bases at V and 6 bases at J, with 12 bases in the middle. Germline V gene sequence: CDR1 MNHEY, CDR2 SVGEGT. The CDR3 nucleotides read TGTGCCAGCAGTTCAACCGGGACGCCCGGGGAGCTGTTTTTT. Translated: CASSSTGTPGELFF.

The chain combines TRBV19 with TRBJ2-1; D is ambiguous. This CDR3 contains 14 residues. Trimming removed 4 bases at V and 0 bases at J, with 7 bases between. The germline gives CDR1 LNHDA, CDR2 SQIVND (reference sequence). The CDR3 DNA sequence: TGTGCCAGTAGTACAGCTGGCTCCTACAATGAGCAGTTCTTC. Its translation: CASSTAGSYNEQFF. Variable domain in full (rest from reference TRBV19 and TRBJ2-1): DGGITQSPKYLFRKEGQNVTLSCEQNLNHDAMYWYRQDPGQGLRLIYYSQIVNDFQKGDIAEGYSVSREKKESFPLTVTSAQKNPTAFYLCASSTAGSYNEQFFGPGTRLTVL.

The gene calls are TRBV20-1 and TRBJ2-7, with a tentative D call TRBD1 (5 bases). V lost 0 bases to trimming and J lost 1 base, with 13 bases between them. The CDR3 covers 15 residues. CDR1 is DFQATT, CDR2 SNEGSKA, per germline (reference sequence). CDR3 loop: CSARDRLTVSYEQYV. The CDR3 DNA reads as TGCAGTGCTAGAGATAGGCTGACAGTTTCCTACGAGCAGTACGTC.

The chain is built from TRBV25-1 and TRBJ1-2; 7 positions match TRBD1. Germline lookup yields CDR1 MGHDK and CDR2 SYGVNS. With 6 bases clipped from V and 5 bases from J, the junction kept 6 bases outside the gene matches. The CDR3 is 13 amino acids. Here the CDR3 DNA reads TGTGCCAGCAGCCGGGACAGAAAATATGGCTACACCTTC. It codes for CASSRDRKYGYTF.

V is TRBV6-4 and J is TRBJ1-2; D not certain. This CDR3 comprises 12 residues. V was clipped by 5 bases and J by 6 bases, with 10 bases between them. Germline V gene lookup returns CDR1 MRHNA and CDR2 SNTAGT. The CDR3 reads CASSSGYDGYTF. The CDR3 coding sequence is TGTGCCAGCAGTTCCGGGTATGATGGCTACACCTTC.

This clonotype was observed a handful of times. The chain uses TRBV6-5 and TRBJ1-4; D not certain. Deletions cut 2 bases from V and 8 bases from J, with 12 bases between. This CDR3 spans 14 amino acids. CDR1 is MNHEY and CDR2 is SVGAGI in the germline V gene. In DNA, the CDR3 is TGTGCCAGCAGTTACGGCGGGTTTGGGGAAAAACTGTTTTTT. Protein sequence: CASSYGGFGEKLFF.

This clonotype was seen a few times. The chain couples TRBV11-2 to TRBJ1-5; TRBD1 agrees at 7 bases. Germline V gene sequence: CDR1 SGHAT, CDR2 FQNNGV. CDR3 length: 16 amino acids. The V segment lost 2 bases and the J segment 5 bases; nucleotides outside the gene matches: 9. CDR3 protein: CASSLRGQHTHQPQHF. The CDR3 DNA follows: TGTGCCAGCAGCTTAAGGGGACAGCACACCCATCAGCCCCAGCATTTT.

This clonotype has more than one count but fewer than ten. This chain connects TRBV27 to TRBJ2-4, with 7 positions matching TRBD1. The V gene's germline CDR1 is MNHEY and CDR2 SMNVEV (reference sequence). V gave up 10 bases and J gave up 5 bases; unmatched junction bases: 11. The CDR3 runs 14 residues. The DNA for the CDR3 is TGTGCCACCAACCCCAGGACAGGAGAAAACATTCAGTACTTC. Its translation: CATNPRTGENIQYF.